This T cell receptor beta chain is drawn from a study of shared clonotypes between healthy human individuals. Study-wide context: Each donor's CD4 naive and CD4 memory cells filled three plates apiece, CD8 naive two, and CD8 memory one.

TCRdb's copy holds only in-frame clones and misses some; the assay was immunoSEQ multiplex PCR. The sample comprises 2 million to 2.5 million clones, about 94% of which are singletons, and 0.1% to 0.15% rests with the top ten. The CDR3 spans 16 residues. Germline V gene sequence: CDR1 KGHSH, CDR2 LQKENI. With V trimmed by 5 bases and J by 2 bases, 9 bases remained unmatched. Only Caucasian adults living in Nashville, Tennessee made up the donor group. CD45RA+ naive and CD45RA-negative memory subsets were separated from CD4+ cells. The study, taken as a whole, reports: A handful of donors showed sharing of approximately 5% of naive CD4 clonotypes.

Turning to this clone: Its antigen is unknown.

The source is a man between 18 and 35 years old in good health. The chain has TRBV18 and TRBJ1-5; 7 bases fit TRBD1. The source material was naive CD4+ T cells sorted from blood. Subset specified: CD45RA+ positively selected. The CDR3 DNA is TGTGCCAGCTCAGATACAGGGGTGGGCGGCAATCAGCCCCAGCATTTT. It codes for CASSDTGVGGNQPQHF.